Shown below are 26 T cell receptor beta chains from a single sample sequenced in a study of OX40 agonist ivuxolimab in advanced cancers. The method was immunoSEQ multiplex PCR; TCRdb's version includes in-frame clones alone and lacks a portion of them. The sample holds some 30,000 clones, around 90% seen once. The sample in question was CD4+ or CD8+ T cells sorted from blood, obtained in a trial of the OX40 agonist ivuxolimab. Receptors originate from an adult with an advanced solid tumor such as melanoma, head and neck, liver or kidney cancer.

This clone occurred once. J is TRBJ1-1 and V is TRBV5-3; D uncertain. TRBV5-3 is reported as an ORF; its role is uncertain. The CDR3 has 13 amino acids. Trimming stripped 2 bases from V and 10 bases from J, with 15 bases between. CDR3 DNA: TGTGCCAGAAGCTTTCGGGTCTCCAGAGGAGCTTTCTTT. It encodes CARSFRVSRGAFF.

This chain joins TRBV4-1 and TRBJ2-1; D gene ambiguous. V gave up 0 bases and J gave up 4 bases, with 13 bases separating them. This CDR3 is 16 amino acids long. Germline CDR1 reads MGHRA; CDR2 reads YSYEKL. CDR3 sequence (DNA): TGCGCCAGCAGCCAAGAACTCGGCAGGATGTACAATGAGCAGTTCTTC. Translation gives CASSQELGRMYNEQFF.

The V call is TRBV5-1, the J call TRBJ1-3; 7 bases agree with TRBD1. With 4 bases clipped from V and 2 bases from J, the junction kept 6 bases outside the gene matches. The CDR3 has 15 amino acids. CDR1 is SGHRS, CDR2 YFSETQ, per germline. DNA for the CDR3: TGCGCCAGCAGCCCCCAGGGGGGTGCTGGAAACACCATATATTTT. Translation: CASSPQGGAGNTIYF.

J is TRBJ1-2 and V is TRBV5-4; D call uncertain. V was trimmed by 4 bases and J by 0 bases, leaving 10 bases between them. The CDR3 length is 14 residues. Germline V gene data show CDR1 as SGHNT and CDR2 as YYREEE (reference sequence). Here the CDR3 DNA reads TGTGCCAGCAGCCCGGACGGAACTAACTATGGCTACACCTTC. It is translated as CASSPDGTNYGYTF.

There are a few counts of this clone. This chain connects TRBV6-5 to TRBJ1-1, with 7 bases lining up with TRBD1. V lost 5 bases to trimming and J lost 5 bases; unmatched junction nucleotides: 11. The germline V gene encodes CDR1 MNHEY and CDR2 SVGAGI. The CDR3 has 15 residues. CDR3 sequence (DNA): TGTGCCAGCAGTGCGCGGTACAGGGGCGGGACTGAAGCTTTCTTT. Translation: CASSARYRGGTEAFF.

The J gene is TRBJ2-5, the V gene TRBV6-6; no definite D call. V dropped 3 bases and J dropped 6 bases, with 17 bases sitting between them. This CDR3 spans 15 amino acids. The germline CDR1 and CDR2 sequences are MNHNY and SVGAGI (reference sequence). CDR3 protein: CASSYSRAPEQTQYF. CDR3 nucleotides: TGTGCCAGCAGTTATTCCCGGGCCCCAGAGCAGACCCAGTACTTC.

This clone has just one count. The rearrangement joins TRBV12-5 to TRBJ1-1, with TRBD1 as a possible D gene (6 bases). The CDR3 length is 16 residues. Germline V gene lookup returns CDR1 LGHNT and CDR2 FRNRAP. V lost 3 bases to trimming and J lost 5 bases, with 19 bases between them. CDR3 DNA: TGTGCTAGTGGTTTAGTAGGGGGTATCGAAGGAACTGAAGCTTTCTTT. This gives the protein CASGLVGGIEGTEAFF.

This clone came up once. The V gene is TRBV7-2, the J gene TRBJ2-1; 10 positions match TRBD2. With V trimmed by 2 bases and J by 5 bases, 3 bases remained unmatched. Germline V CDR1 and CDR2: SGHTA, FQGNSA. CDR3 size: 15 residues. CDR3 in DNA: TGTGCCAGCAGCTTATTAACTAGCGGGAACAATGAGCAGTTCTTC. Protein product: CASSLLTSGNNEQFF.

The V and J genes are TRBV5-1 and TRBJ2-2; the D call may be TRBD1 or TRBD2 (5 bases each). The CDR3 runs to 16 residues. The germline CDR1 and CDR2 sequences are SGHRS and YFSETQ. Deletions cut 4 bases from V and 0 bases from J, with 13 bases between. The CDR3 coding sequence is TGCGCCAGCAGCCCCCCGGGGCGAACGAACACCGGGGAGCTGTTTTTT. It codes for CASSPPGRTNTGELFF.

This rearrangement joins TRBV7-8 to TRBJ1-2; the match to TRBD1 covers 7 bases. The CDR3 consists of 13 residues. Germline V gene lookup returns CDR1 SGHVS and CDR2 FQNEAQ. The ends lost 5 bases at V and 4 bases at J; junction bases unmatched: 4. CDR3 in DNA: TGTGCCAGCAGCACCAGGGGGATCTATGGCTACACCTTC. As protein: CASSTRGIYGYTF. Full variable domain (missing parts from reference TRBV7-8 and TRBJ1-2): GAGVSQSPRYKVAKRGQDVALRCDPISGHVSLFWYQQALGQGPEFLTYFQNEAQLDKSGLPSDRFFAERPEGSVSTLKIQRTQQEDSAVYLCASSTRGIYGYTFGSGTRLTVV.

The chain employs TRBV7-2 and TRBJ2-1; a possible D gene is TRBD1 (5 bases). The V and J ends lost 0 bases and 0 bases respectively, with 6 bases between them. CDR1 and CDR2 (germline): SGHTA, FQGNSA. This CDR3 spans 15 amino acids. For the CDR3, the DNA is TGTGCCAGCAGCTTAGCAAGGGGCTCCTACAATGAGCAGTTCTTC. It encodes CASSLARGSYNEQFF.

The chain uses TRBV9 and TRBJ2-3, with a weak D call TRBD1 (6 bases). V shed 0 bases and J shed 4 bases, with 6 bases lying between them. This CDR3 contains 13 residues. Germline-derived CDR1 and CDR2 are SGDLS and YYNGEE. CDR3 sequence reads: CASSVEGADTQYF. As DNA, the CDR3 is TGTGCCAGCAGCGTAGAGGGGGCAGATACGCAGTATTTT. Combining the CDR3 with reference TRBV9 and TRBJ2-3 gives the whole variable domain DSGVTQTPKHLITATGQRVTLRCSPRSGDLSVYWYQQSLDQGLQFLIQYYNGEERAKGNILERFSAQQFPDLHSELNLSSLELGDSALYFCASSVEGADTQYFGPGTRLTVL.

The V gene is TRBV7-3, the J gene TRBJ1-6, with D unresolved. Germline assignment: CDR1 SGHTA and CDR2 FQGTGA. V was pared by 3 bases and J by 10 bases, with 10 bases between. The CDR3 runs to 13 residues. The CDR3 DNA sequence: TGTGCCAGCAGCTTGTATCCGGAGTCACCCCTCCACTTT. This sequence encodes CASSLYPESPLHF. Using reference TRBV7-3 and TRBJ1-6 for the parts outside the CDR3, the full variable domain is GAGVSQTPSNKVTEKGKYVELRCDPISGHTALYWYRQSLGQGPEFLIYFQGTGAADDSGLPNDRFFAVRPEGSVSTLKIQRTERGDSAVYLCASSLYPESPLHFGNGTRLTVT.

The chain links TRBV6-5 to TRBJ1-2; D may be TRBD1 (6 bases). The CDR3 consists of 15 residues. Germline assignment: CDR1 MNHEY and CDR2 SVGAGI. Trimming pared 1 base from V and 2 bases from J, leaving 11 bases between. CDR3: CASSYYGTRNYGYTF. CDR3 in DNA: TGTGCCAGCAGTTACTACGGGACAAGGAACTATGGCTACACCTTC.

The rearrangement joins TRBV5-5 to TRBJ2-3, with 9 bases that match TRBD1. Looked up from germline, CDR1 is SGHKS and CDR2 is YYEKEE (reference sequence). The CDR3 is made up of 16 amino acids. V gave up 4 bases and J gave up 0 bases; unmatched junction bases: 6. Here the CDR3 DNA reads TGTGCCAGCAGCATGGACAGGGGTACAAGCACAGATACGCAGTATTTT. Translating it yields CASSMDRGTSTDTQYF. Based on the CDR3 plus reference TRBV5-5 and TRBJ2-3, the full variable domain is DAGVTQSPTHLIKTRGQQVTLRCSPISGHKSVSWYQQVLGQGPQFIFQYYEKEERGRGNFPDRFSARQFPNYSSELNVNALLLGDSALYLCASSMDRGTSTDTQYFGPGTRLTVL.

J is TRBJ1-1 and V is TRBV14; the D gene is possibly TRBD1 (5 bases). The CDR3 length is 14 residues. Germline V CDR1 and CDR2: SGHDN, FVKESK. V was clipped by 1 base and J by 4 bases, with 10 bases between them. CDR3 protein: CASSQVRGTTEAFF. CDR3 in DNA: TGTGCCAGCAGCCAAGTGAGGGGAACCACTGAAGCTTTCTTT.

The chain couples TRBV11-1 to TRBJ1-2; 7 bases map to TRBD1. Germline V gene data show CDR1 as SGHAT and CDR2 as FQDESV (reference sequence). The CDR3 sequence is 14 residues long. Trimming cost V 5 bases and J 2 bases; bases outside gene matches: 5. The CDR3: CASSIGQENYGYTF. The CDR3 coding sequence is TGTGCCAGCAGCATCGGACAGGAGAACTATGGCTACACCTTC. The whole variable domain, filled in from reference TRBV11-1 and TRBJ1-2, reads EAEVAQSPRYKITEKSQAVAFWCDPISGHATLYWYRQILGQGPELLVQFQDESVVDDSQLPKDRFSAERLKGVDSTLKIQPAELGDSAMYLCASSIGQENYGYTFGSGTRLTVV.

This chain uses TRBV19 with TRBJ1-5; tentative D call: TRBD1 (6 bases). V shed 7 bases and J shed 3 bases, with 16 bases lying between them. The CDR3 is 15 residues long. Germline CDR1 LNHDA, CDR2 SQIVND (reference sequence). CDR3 loop: CASTLGQQANQPQHF. In nucleotides, the CDR3 is TGTGCCAGTACCCTTGGACAGCAAGCCAATCAGCCCCAGCATTTT.

CDR3: CASSHRGEGYGYTF. CDR3 DNA sequence: TGTGCCAGCAGTCACCGGGGGGAGGGCTATGGCTACACCTTC. The chain links TRBV27 to TRBJ1-2; D is possibly TRBD1 (5 bases). This CDR3 spans 14 amino acids. Germline V gene lookup returns CDR1 MNHEY and CDR2 SMNVEV (reference sequence). The germline V and J ends were trimmed by 5 bases and 4 bases, with 14 bases remaining between them.

The chain couples TRBV19 to TRBJ2-7; D is undetermined. Germline CDR1 LNHDA, CDR2 SQIVND (reference sequence). Trimming took off 3 bases at V and 0 bases at J, with 6 bases between the two ends. This CDR3 has 13 residues. The CDR3 spells CASSIAYSYEQYF. The CDR3 bases are TGTGCCAGTAGTATTGCCTACTCCTACGAGCAGTACTTC.

This clone was seen more than once but under ten times. The rearrangement joins TRBV4-1 to TRBJ2-6, with a possible D match to TRBD2 (6 bases). This CDR3 region has 16 residues. Trimming took 10 bases from V and 0 from J, leaving 16 bases between them. Germline CDR1 is MGHRA and CDR2 is YSYEKL. The CDR3 loop reads CATSLRGDSGANVLTF. DNA for the CDR3: TGCGCCACTTCTCTGCGGGGAGACTCTGGGGCCAACGTCCTGACTTTC.

The genes are TRBV6-6 and TRBJ1-5; D remains ambiguous. The CDR3 spans 15 residues. Looked up from germline, CDR1 is MNHNY and CDR2 is SVGAGI (reference sequence). Trimming cost V 0 bases and J 6 bases, with 12 bases left between them. Here the CDR3 reads CASSYSSPRGQPQHF. The CDR3 nucleotides read TGTGCCAGCAGTTACTCCTCCCCGCGGGGTCAGCCCCAGCATTTT.

The CDR3 nucleotides read TGTGCCAGCAGCGTAGCTCTAGCGGGAGGACGGGGTTACAATGAGCAGTTCTTC. This sequence encodes CASSVALAGGRGYNEQFF. This chain joins TRBV9 and TRBJ2-1, with 11 bases that match TRBD2. Trimming at V came to 0 bases and at J to 4 bases, leaving 9 bases not matched to a gene. CDR3 length: 18 amino acids. The germline gives CDR1 SGDLS, CDR2 YYNGEE.

J is TRBJ1-2 and V is TRBV5-8; D is uncertain. This CDR3 spans 14 amino acids. With 1 base removed from V and 2 bases from J, the gap between germline ends came to 9 bases. CDR1 SGHTS and CDR2 YDEGEE come from the germline V gene. CDR3 protein: CASSLRRLNYGYTF. In nucleotides, the CDR3 is TGTGCCAGCAGCTTGCGTCGGCTCAACTATGGCTACACCTTC.

This chain joins TRBV15 and TRBJ2-5; 9 bases are shared with TRBD1. Germline V gene lookup returns CDR1 LNHNV and CDR2 YYDKDF (reference sequence). With V trimmed by 1 base and J by 5 bases, 8 bases remained unmatched. There are 16 residues in the CDR3. CDR3 sequence reads: CATSRGVTGGLETQYF. CDR3 sequence (DNA): TGTGCCACCAGCAGAGGGGTAACAGGGGGCTTGGAGACCCAGTACTTC. The variable domain in full, with the rest retrieved from reference TRBV15 and TRBJ2-5, is DAMVIQNPRYQVTQFGKPVTLSCSQTLNHNVMYWYQQKSSQAPKLLFHYYDKDFNNEADTPDNFQSRRPNTSFCFLDIRSPGLGDTAMYLCATSRGVTGGLETQYFGPGTRLLVL.

The chain couples TRBV21-1 to TRBJ1-5; TRBD1, the table's D call, was not compared with the DNA. TRBV21-1 is described as a pseudogene. The CDR3 is made up of 21 amino acids. DNA of the CDR3: TGTGCCAGCAGCAAAGTCTTGGGGTACTCGGGCCGACAGGGGAGCAATCAGCCCCAGCATTTT. It yields the protein CASSKVLGYSGRQGSNQPQHF.